Each of the 10 T cell receptor beta chains below was sequenced from the same sample in a study of cytomegalovirus exposure and HLA in healthy donors. Amplification used 60 Vbeta primers and 13 Jbeta primers. The repertoire was sequenced with immunoSEQ multiplex PCR; TCRdb's copy has only in-frame clones and lacks some. The sample records 200,000 to 250,000 clones, around 80% being singletons. Material for sequencing was PBMCs. Every receptor here comes from a man younger than 35 in good health and CMV-seronegative.

The rearrangement uses TRBV5-4 and TRBJ2-1, with TRBD2 matching over 16 bases. V shed 4 bases and J 9 bases; nucleotides not matched to a gene: 10. The CDR3 spans 17 residues. Germline CDR1 SGHNT, CDR2 YYREEE (reference sequence). The CDR3 sequence is CASSPGTSGRAGGEQFF. The CDR3 DNA follows: TGTGCCAGCAGCCCTGGGACTAGCGGGAGGGCCGGGGGTGAGCAGTTCTTC. Based on the CDR3 plus reference TRBV5-4 and TRBJ2-1, the full variable domain is ETGVTQSPTHLIKTRGQQVTLRCSSQSGHNTVSWYQQALGQGPQFIFQYYREEENGRGNFPPRFSGLQFPNYSSELNVNALELDDSALYLCASSPGTSGRAGGEQFFGPGTRLTVL.

This clone occurred a few times. The rearrangement uses TRBV7-9 and TRBJ1-2, with 7 bases that match TRBD1. Trimming at V came to 6 bases and at J to 5 bases, leaving 12 bases not matched to a gene. Germline V gene sequence: CDR1 SEHNR, CDR2 FQNEAQ (reference sequence). The CDR3 is 15 residues long. CDR3: CASSSEAGGAYGYTF. The CDR3 nucleotides are TGTGCCAGCAGTTCAGAGGCAGGGGGTGCGTATGGCTACACCTTC.

The V call is TRBV7-9, the J call TRBJ2-1; 11 bases fit TRBD2. This CDR3 has 15 residues. The J segment lost 4 bases and the V segment lost 5 bases, leaving 4 bases of the junction unmatched. Germline-derived CDR1 and CDR2 are SEHNR and FQNEAQ (reference sequence). The CDR3 DNA follows: TGTGCCAGCAGCCCGGGACTAGCGGCATACAATGAGCAGTTCTTC. It specifies CASSPGLAAYNEQFF.

J is TRBJ1-6 and V is TRBV7-8, with TRBD1 matching over 12 bases. After removal of 4 bases from V and 7 bases from J, the junction contained 8 bases not matched to a gene. CDR1 and CDR2 (germline): SGHVS, FQNEAQ. The length of the CDR3 is 17 residues. The CDR3 DNA is TGTGCCAGCAGCTCGAGGGGACAGGGGGCAAGAAATTCACCCCTCCACTTT. It is translated as CASSSRGQGARNSPLHF.

The V and J genes are TRBV6-6 and TRBJ1-2; no reliable D call. Germline V gene lookup returns CDR1 MNHNY and CDR2 SVGAGI (reference sequence). V shed 0 bases and J shed 4 bases, with 9 bases lying between them. This CDR3 is built from 14 residues. The CDR3 DNA follows: TGTGCCAGCAGTTACTCTGTCGGTGCCTATGGCTACACCTTC. It codes for CASSYSVGAYGYTF.

This clone was recorded a few times. The J gene is TRBJ2-1, the V gene TRBV7-2, with D tentatively TRBD2 (6 bases). Germline CDR1 is SGHTA and CDR2 is FQGNSA. The CDR3 is 13 residues long. Trimming removed 10 bases from V and 6 bases from J, with 16 bases in between. CDR3 in DNA: TGTGCCACGTATGTTGGGGGGAGCAATGAGCAGTTCTTC. Translating gives CATYVGGSNEQFF. The full variable domain, in which reference TRBV7-2 and TRBJ2-1 provide the parts outside the CDR3, is GAGVSQSPSNKVTEKGKDVELRCDPISGHTALYWYRQSLGQGLEFLIYFQGNSAPDKSGLPSDRFSAERTGGSVSTLTIQRTQQEDSAVYLCATYVGGSNEQFFGPGTRLTVL.

J is TRBJ1-3 and V is TRBV30, with TRBD1 matching over 8 bases. The length of the CDR3 is 14 residues. V shed 0 bases and J 8 bases; nucleotides not matched to a gene: 6. Germline CDR1 reads GTSNPN; CDR2 reads SVGIG (reference sequence). In DNA form, the CDR3 reads TGTGCCTGGAGTGTGGCAGGGGGCCTGGACACCATATATTTT. Protein product: CAWSVAGGLDTIYF.

The chain combines TRBV5-1 with TRBJ1-2, with 8 bases that match TRBD1. The CDR3 is 15 amino acids. The V gene's germline CDR1 is SGHRS and CDR2 YFSETQ. The V segment lost 4 bases and the J segment 6 bases; nucleotides outside the gene matches: 11. Here the CDR3 DNA reads TGCGCCAGCAGCCCTCGTTCAGGGGGCGTAAATGGCTACACCTTC. Translating it yields CASSPRSGGVNGYTF.

This clone turned up a few times. This sequence joins TRBV19 and TRBJ1-2, with D possibly matching TRBD1 (5 bases). Germline CDR1 is LNHDA and CDR2 is SQIVND (reference sequence). With 5 bases removed from V and 6 bases from J, the gap between germline ends came to 19 bases. This CDR3 has 15 amino acids. The CDR3 spells CASSLRDRPPNGYTF. CDR3 coding DNA: TGTGCCAGTAGTCTGCGGGACCGACCCCCGAATGGCTACACCTTC. Based on the CDR3 plus reference TRBV19 and TRBJ1-2, the full variable domain is DGGITQSPKYLFRKEGQNVTLSCEQNLNHDAMYWYRQDPGQGLRLIYYSQIVNDFQKGDIAEGYSVSREKKESFPLTVTSAQKNPTAFYLCASSLRDRPPNGYTFGSGTRLTVV.

This chain uses TRBV30 with TRBJ2-2; 15 nucleotides match TRBD2. CDR1 and CDR2 (germline): GTSNPN, SVGIG (reference sequence). The CDR3 totals 15 residues. The V segment lost 3 bases and the J segment 4 bases; nucleotides outside the gene matches: 0. CDR3 protein: CAWRGLAGGTGELFF. The CDR3 nucleotides read TGTGCCTGGAGGGGACTAGCGGGAGGCACCGGGGAGCTGTTTTTT.